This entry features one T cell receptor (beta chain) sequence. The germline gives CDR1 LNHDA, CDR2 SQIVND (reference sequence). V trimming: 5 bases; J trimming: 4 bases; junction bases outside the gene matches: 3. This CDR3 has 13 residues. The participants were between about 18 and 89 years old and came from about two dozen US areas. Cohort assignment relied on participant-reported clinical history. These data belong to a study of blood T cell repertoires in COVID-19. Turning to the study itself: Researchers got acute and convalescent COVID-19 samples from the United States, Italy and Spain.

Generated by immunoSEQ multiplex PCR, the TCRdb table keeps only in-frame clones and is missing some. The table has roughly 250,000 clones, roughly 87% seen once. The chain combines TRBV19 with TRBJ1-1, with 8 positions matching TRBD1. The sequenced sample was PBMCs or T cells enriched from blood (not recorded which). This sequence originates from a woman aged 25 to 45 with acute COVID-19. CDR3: CASSGQGGTEAFF. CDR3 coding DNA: TGTGCCAGTAGTGGACAGGGTGGCACTGAAGCTTTCTTT.